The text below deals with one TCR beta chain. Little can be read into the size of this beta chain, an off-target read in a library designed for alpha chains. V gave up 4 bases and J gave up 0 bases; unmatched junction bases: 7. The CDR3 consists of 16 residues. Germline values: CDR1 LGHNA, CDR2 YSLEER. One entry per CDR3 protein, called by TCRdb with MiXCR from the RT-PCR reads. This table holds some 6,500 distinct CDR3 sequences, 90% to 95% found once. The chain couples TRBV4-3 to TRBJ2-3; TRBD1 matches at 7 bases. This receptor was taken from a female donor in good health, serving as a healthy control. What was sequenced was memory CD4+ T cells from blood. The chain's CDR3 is CASSPARQGSTDTQYF. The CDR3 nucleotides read TGCGCCAGCAGCCCAGCCCGACAGGGAAGCACAGATACGCAGTATTTT.